The TCR beta chain under discussion was sequenced for a study of OX40 agonist ivuxolimab in advanced cancers. Notes on the research overall: Ivuxolimab, which targeted the costimulatory receptor OX40 (CD134), was an agonistic, fully human IgG2 monoclonal antibody. Among the approximately 50 dose-escalation patients, some 20 had hepatocellular carcinoma, roughly 15 melanoma, 9 renal cell carcinoma and 9 head and neck cancer. Patients were allowed to have had prior anti-PD-1, anti-PD-L1 or anti-CTLA-4 therapy, and 30% to 40% of the dose-escalation patients had been treated with checkpoint inhibitors. Intravenous ivuxolimab was administered to patients every 2 weeks at six dose levels: 0.01, 0.1, 0.3, 1.5, 3 and 10 mg/kg. The paper reports the monotherapy dose-escalation portion (N ≈ 52 patients) of the phase I ivuxolimab trial. The point of sequencing TCRbeta in the periphery was to test whether ivuxolimab changed TCR sequence diversity and drove clonal T-cell expansion. A male proportion of roughly 85% and a mean age of approximately 60 years, ranging from roughly 23 to 90, were recorded for the dose-escalation cohort. Three dose-escalation patients achieved partial responses, one with hepatocellular carcinoma and two with cutaneous melanoma.

From the germline V gene (reference sequence), CDR1 is MNHEY and CDR2 is SMNVEV. V sheds 6 bases and J sheds 4 bases, leaving 15 bases between their ends. Counted from cysteine to phenylalanine, this CDR3 has 14 amino acids. Only CDR3 DNA remains: 42 bases, in frame from the first base. What the work shows at the level of the full study, not this receptor alone: In partial responders in the 0.1-3.0 mg/kg groups, normalized peripheral clonal expansion was found to be among the lowest, especially among CD8+ T cells. At doses of 0.1 to 3.0 mg/kg, clonal expansion of both CD4+ and CD8+ blood T cells was observed from baseline to week 6. After ivuxolimab, CD8+ T cells had more expanded clones than CD4+ T cells on average. The antigen specificity of the peripheral T cells that underwent clonal expansion was not determined. Low levels of normalized T-cell clonal expansion were also shown by some nonresponding patients.

On this clone itself: Its antigen specificity is not known. No base quality values were provided; no much bigger clone lies one nucleotide off.

Patients with a history of autoimmune disease or receiving systemic immunosuppression were excluded from the trial. In every dose cohort, peripheral blood was drawn for TCR sequencing at baseline, cycle 4 day 1, and cycle 7 day 1. The samples were drawn from a first-in-human, open-label, multicenter phase I dose-escalation trial of ivuxolimab. Adults with locally advanced or metastatic melanoma, renal cell carcinoma, hepatocellular carcinoma or head and neck squamous cell carcinoma were enrolled in the trial. Before TCR sequencing, CD4+ T cells and CD8+ T cells were sorted from peripheral blood as separate populations. Genomic DNA was isolated from the sorted cells so that the TCRbeta CDR3 region could be sequenced. The immunoSEQ Assay was used for sequencing of TCRbeta CDR3 regions. Entries here come from immuneACCESS through TCRdb and include only in-frame sequences with V and J called. Some clones fail to appear in such tables; in the studies checked, an unresolved V gene covers under half of the shortfall, and the cause of the remainder is unknown. In this sample the table shows roughly 90,000 clones, roughly nine tenths of which occur a single time. The ten biggest clones cover roughly 8.9% of the sample.

The sequence was obtained from an adult with an advanced solid tumor such as melanoma, head and neck, liver or kidney cancer. The sequence is built from TRBV27 and TRBJ2-5; TRBD2 is a possible D gene, resting on 6 matching bases. Sequencing was performed on CD4+ or CD8+ T cells sorted from blood, taken in a trial of the OX40 agonist ivuxolimab. The CDR3 is CASREGDRLETQYF. The base sequence is TGTGCCAGCAGGGAGGGCGACCGCCTAGAGACCCAGTACTTC.